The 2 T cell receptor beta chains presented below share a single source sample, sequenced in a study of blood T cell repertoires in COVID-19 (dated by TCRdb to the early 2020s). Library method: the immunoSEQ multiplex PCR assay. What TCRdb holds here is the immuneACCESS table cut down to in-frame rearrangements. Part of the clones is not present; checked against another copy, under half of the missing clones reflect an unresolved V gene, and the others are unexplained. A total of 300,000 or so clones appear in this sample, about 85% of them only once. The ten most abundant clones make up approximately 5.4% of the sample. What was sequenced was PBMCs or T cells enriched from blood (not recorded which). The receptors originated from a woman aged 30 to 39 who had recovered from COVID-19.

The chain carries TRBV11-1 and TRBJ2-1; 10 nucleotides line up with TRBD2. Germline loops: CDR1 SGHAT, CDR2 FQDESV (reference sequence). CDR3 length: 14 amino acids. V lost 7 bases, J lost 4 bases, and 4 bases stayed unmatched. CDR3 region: CASTKRGGYNEQFF. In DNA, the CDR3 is TGTGCCAGCACCAAGCGGGGGGGATACAATGAGCAGTTCTTC.

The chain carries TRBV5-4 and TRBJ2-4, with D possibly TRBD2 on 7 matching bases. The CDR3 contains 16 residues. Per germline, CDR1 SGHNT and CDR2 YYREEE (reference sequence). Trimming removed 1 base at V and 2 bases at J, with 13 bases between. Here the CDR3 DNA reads TGTGCCAGCAGCTTGAAGGGGGAGGGAACCAAAAACATTCAGTACTTC. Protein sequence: CASSLKGEGTKNIQYF.